The subject of this entry is one T cell receptor beta chain. The antigen remains undetermined. Trimming removed 2 bases from V and 0 bases from J; junction bases left unmatched: 2. CDR1 SGHTA and CDR2 FQGTGA come from the germline V gene. The CDR3 covers 18 residues. The record originates from a study of OX40 agonist ivuxolimab in advanced cancers. Produced via immunoSEQ multiplex PCR; TCRdb's table is partial and in-frame only. In the table there are 90,000 to 100,000 clones, 70% to 85% of which are singletons. Notes on the study in general: Clonal expansion among partial responders at 0.1-3.0 mg/kg ranked near the lowest. Clonal expansion from baseline to week 6 occurred in both CD4+ and CD8+ T cells.

This clonotype was obtained from an adult with an advanced solid tumor such as melanoma, head and neck, liver or kidney cancer. The sample in question was CD4+ or CD8+ T cells sorted from blood, obtained in a trial of the OX40 agonist ivuxolimab. V and J are TRBV7-3 and TRBJ2-6; 12 nucleotides match TRBD1. DNA of the CDR3: TGTGCCAGCAGCTTAGGGACAGGGGGCGGCTCTGGGGCCAACGTCCTGACTTTC. It yields the protein CASSLGTGGGSGANVLTF.